One and the same sample provided the 18 T cell receptor beta chains below, sequenced in a study of blood T cell repertoires in COVID-19. Measured with immunoSEQ multiplex PCR; TCRdb has only the in-frame clones, and not every one. The repertoire has roughly 350,000 clones, 92% of them found once; the top ten carry less than 20%. Sequencing used PBMCs or T cells enriched from blood (not recorded which). Receptors originate from a woman younger than 45 who had recovered from COVID-19.

This clone came up once. V is TRBV11-2 and J is TRBJ1-4; no clear D. The CDR3 is made up of 12 amino acids. V lost 5 bases and J 8 bases, leaving 9 bases between the germline ends. The germline V gene has CDR1 SGHAT and CDR2 FQNNGV. CDR3 residues: CASSHSGEKLFF. CDR3 DNA: TGTGCCAGCAGCCACAGCGGAGAAAAACTGTTTTTT. The complete variable domain, with remaining parts taken from reference TRBV11-2 and TRBJ1-4, reads EAGVAQSPRYKIIEKRQSVAFWCNPISGHATLYWYQQILGQGPKLLIQFQNNGVVDDSQLPKDRFSAERLKGVDSTLKIQPAKLEDSAVYLCASSHSGEKLFFGSGTQLSVL.

This clone turned up a few times. This chain joins TRBV12-3 or TRBV12-4 and TRBJ1-2; the D is unclear. This CDR3 spans 13 amino acids. Trimming took off 1 base at V and 8 bases at J, with 11 bases between the two ends. For the CDR3, the DNA is TGTGCCAGCAGTTTAGGGCCGTTGGTAGGCTACACCTTC. Translating gives CASSLGPLVGYTF.

The rearrangement uses TRBV4-3 and TRBJ1-4, with 8 positions matching TRBD1. With 2 bases clipped from V and 7 bases from J, the junction kept 6 bases outside the gene matches. Germline V gene data show CDR1 as LGHNA and CDR2 as YSLEER. The CDR3 runs 15 residues. CDR3 residues: CASSQTSDRAEKLFF. CDR3 nucleotide sequence: TGCGCCAGCAGCCAAACCTCGGACAGGGCTGAAAAACTGTTTTTT.

V usage is TRBV27 and J usage is TRBJ2-1, with D tentatively TRBD1 (6 bases). Germline lookup yields CDR1 MNHEY and CDR2 SMNVEV (reference sequence). The CDR3 extends over 15 amino acids. Trimming shortened V by 6 bases and J by 2 bases, and 14 bases separated the two germline ends. Written as DNA, the CDR3 is TGTGCCAGCAGACTCAGGGGTGGAACCTACAATGAGCAGTTCTTC. Its translation is CASRLRGGTYNEQFF.

This clone was observed a few times. V and J are TRBV4-2 and TRBJ1-5; TRBD1 matches at 7 bases. Germline V lookup: CDR1 LGHNA, CDR2 YNFKEQ. V gave up 0 bases and J gave up 4 bases; unmatched junction bases: 6. This CDR3 is built from 16 residues. In DNA, the CDR3 is TGTGCCAGCAGCCAAGATCCGGAACAGGGGAATCAGCCCCAGCATTTT. This codes for CASSQDPEQGNQPQHF.

The chain is built from TRBV5-1 and TRBJ2-5, with 10 bases identical to TRBD2. The CDR3 runs to 19 residues. CDR1 and CDR2 from the germline V gene are SGHRS and YFSETQ. V was pared by 0 bases and J by 4 bases, with 15 bases of the junction left unmatched. The CDR3 region has the DNA TGCGCCAGCAGCTTGGCTCCGAGCGGGGGGGCCGGTGGTCGAGAGACCCAGTACTTC. Protein product: CASSLAPSGGAGGRETQYF.

The J gene is TRBJ2-1, the V gene TRBV3-1 (or the pseudogene TRBV3-2), with TRBD1 matching 11 bases. CDR3 length: 14 residues. With V trimmed by 6 bases and J by 6 bases, 4 bases remained unmatched. In germline, CDR1 is LGHDT, CDR2 YNNKEL (reference sequence). CDR3 region: CASRSGTGGNEQFF. The CDR3 bases are TGTGCCAGCAGGTCCGGGACAGGGGGCAATGAGCAGTTCTTC.

The chain employs TRBV7-9 and TRBJ2-2; possible D gene TRBD2, 5 bases. CDR1 and CDR2 from the germline V gene are SEHNR and FQNEAQ (reference sequence). CDR3 length: 15 residues. Trimming pared 5 bases from V and 4 bases from J, leaving 14 bases between. The chain's CDR3 is CASSLSGDPTGELFF. CDR3 coding DNA: TGTGCCAGCAGCCTCAGCGGAGATCCCACCGGGGAGCTGTTTTTT. Full variable domain (missing parts from reference TRBV7-9 and TRBJ2-2): DTGVSQNPRHKITKRGQNVTFRCDPISEHNRLYWYRQTLGQGPEFLTYFQNEAQLEKSRLLSDRFSAERPKGSFSTLEIQRTEQGDSAMYLCASSLSGDPTGELFFGEGSRLTVL.

This clone came up once. The chain uses TRBV6-5 and TRBJ1-4; the D gene is possibly TRBD1 (6 bases). Germline values: CDR1 MNHEY, CDR2 SVGAGI. The CDR3 contains 13 residues. Trimming pared 2 bases from V and 7 bases from J, leaving 8 bases between. For the CDR3, the DNA is TGTGCCAGCAGTTACCGAGGGGGTGAAAAACTGTTTTTT. It yields the protein CASSYRGGEKLFF.

The V gene is TRBV19, the J gene TRBJ2-1; 11 bases align to TRBD1. V lost 3 bases and J lost 5; bases outside the gene matches: 3. In germline, CDR1 is LNHDA, CDR2 SQIVND (reference sequence). The CDR3 runs to 15 residues. The CDR3 region has the DNA TGTGCCAGTAGTATTGGGGACAGGGGGAACAATGAGCAGTTCTTC. Translated, it gives CASSIGDRGNNEQFF.

A note on this clone: The sample has other DNA sequences that encode this CDR3 too. This chain joins TRBV28 and TRBJ1-2, with 7 bases identical to TRBD1. The CDR3 has 12 amino acids. Looked up from germline, CDR1 is MDHEN and CDR2 is SYDVKM. The V gene end was trimmed by 7 bases and the J gene end by 4 bases; junction bases not matched to a gene: 3. The CDR3 DNA is TGTGCCAGCACCAGACAGGGCTATGGCTACACCTTC. Residues: CASTRQGYGYTF.

This clone has only one observation. The genes are TRBV25-1 and TRBJ2-1; 10 bases are a match to TRBD2. The V and J ends lost 9 bases and 7 bases, in that order; junction bases with no gene match: 12. Germline loops: CDR1 MGHDK, CDR2 SYGVNS. This CDR3 comprises 15 residues. The CDR3 reads CASSSLAGAENEQFF. Written as DNA, the CDR3 is TGTGCCAGTTCGTCGCTAGCGGGAGCCGAGAATGAGCAGTTCTTC.

Turning to this clone: Other nucleotide sequences in the sample specify the same CDR3. The chain uses TRBV7-2 and TRBJ1-5; no clear D. V shed 1 base and J shed 1 base, with 8 bases lying between them. The CDR3 is 15 residues long. Germline loops: CDR1 SGHTA, CDR2 FQGNSA. The DNA of the CDR3 is TGTGCCAGCAGCTTAGTTCCGGGGAGCAATCAGCCCCAGCATTTT. Amino acids: CASSLVPGSNQPQHF.

This clone appeared a few times. The genes are TRBV28 and TRBJ1-3; no definite D call. Per germline, CDR1 MDHEN and CDR2 SYDVKM. Trimming pared 5 bases from V and 0 bases from J, leaving 23 bases between. This CDR3 has 19 amino acids. The CDR3, as DNA: TGTGCCAGCAGTCCACCAGGTCCCATGTTGGGGAGCTCTGGAAACACCATATATTTT. It translates to CASSPPGPMLGSSGNTIYF.

This rearrangement joins TRBV28 to TRBJ2-2; 8 bases line up with TRBD1. Germline trimming cut 1 base from V and 2 bases from J; bases unmatched to any gene: 6. Germline V gene data show CDR1 as MDHEN and CDR2 as SYDVKM. The CDR3 spans 17 residues. CDR3 protein: CASSLLLGTGNTGELFF. CDR3 DNA sequence: TGTGCCAGCAGTTTATTACTCGGGACAGGAAACACCGGGGAGCTGTTTTTT.

The chain combines TRBV6-4 with TRBJ2-2; TRBD2 matches 12 bases. The V segment lost 4 bases and the J segment 3 bases; nucleotides outside the gene matches: 0. The germline V gene has CDR1 MRHNA and CDR2 SNTAGT. The CDR3 is 15 residues long. CDR3 nucleotide sequence: TGTGCCAGCAGTGGGACTAGCGGGGACACCGGGGAGCTGTTTTTT. Residues: CASSGTSGDTGELFF.

The CDR3 DNA follows: TGTGCCAGCAGCTTGGGAGGGGCGGACATTCAGTACTTC. It specifies CASSLGGADIQYF. The chain joins TRBV13 to TRBJ2-4, with 7 bases lining up with TRBD2. This CDR3 has 13 residues. Germline V gene data show CDR1 as PRHDT and CDR2 as FYEKMQ (reference sequence). Unmatched junction bases numbered 4, after V lost 3 bases and J lost 8 bases.

V gene TRBV7-2 combines with J gene TRBJ1-5; TRBD1 might be the D (6 bases). The CDR3 contains 13 residues. Germline-derived CDR1 and CDR2 are SGHTA and FQGNSA. The V end was cut by 4 bases, the J end by 7 bases, with 11 bases between. The CDR3 nucleotides read TGTGCCAGCAGCTCCCATGGGGGCCAGCCCCAGCATTTT. Translation: CASSSHGGQPQHF.